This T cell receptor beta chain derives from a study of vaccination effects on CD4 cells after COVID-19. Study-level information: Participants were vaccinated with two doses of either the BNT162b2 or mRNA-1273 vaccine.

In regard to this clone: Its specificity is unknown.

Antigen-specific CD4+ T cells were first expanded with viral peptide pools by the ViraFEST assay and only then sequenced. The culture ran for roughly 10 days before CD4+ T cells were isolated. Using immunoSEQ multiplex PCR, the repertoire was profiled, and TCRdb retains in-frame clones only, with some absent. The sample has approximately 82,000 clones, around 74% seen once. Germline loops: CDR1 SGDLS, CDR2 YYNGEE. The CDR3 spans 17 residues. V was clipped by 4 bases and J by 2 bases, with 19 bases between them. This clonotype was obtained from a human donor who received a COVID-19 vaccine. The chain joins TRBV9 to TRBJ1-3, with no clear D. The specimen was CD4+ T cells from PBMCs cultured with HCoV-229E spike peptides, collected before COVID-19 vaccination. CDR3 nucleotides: TGTGCCAGCAGCTCCAGTCGAAATCAGGCAGCTGGAAACACCATATATTTT. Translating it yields CASSSSRNQAAGNTIYF. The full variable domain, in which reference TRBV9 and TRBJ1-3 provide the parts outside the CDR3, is DSGVTQTPKHLITATGQRVTLRCSPRSGDLSVYWYQQSLDQGLQFLIQYYNGEERAKGNILERFSAQQFPDLHSELNLSSLELGDSALYFCASSSSRNQAAGNTIYFGEGSWLTVV.